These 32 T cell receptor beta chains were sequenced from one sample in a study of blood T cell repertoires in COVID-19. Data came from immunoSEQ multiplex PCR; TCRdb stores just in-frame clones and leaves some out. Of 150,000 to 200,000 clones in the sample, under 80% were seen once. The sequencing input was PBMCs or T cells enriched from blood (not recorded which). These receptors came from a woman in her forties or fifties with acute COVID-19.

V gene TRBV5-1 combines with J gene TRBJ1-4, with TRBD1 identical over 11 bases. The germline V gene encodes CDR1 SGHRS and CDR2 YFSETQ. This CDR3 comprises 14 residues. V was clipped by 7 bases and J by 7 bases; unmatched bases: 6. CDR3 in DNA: TGCGCCAGCCGGGTGGGGACAGGGGGTGAAAAACTGTTTTTT. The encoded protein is CASRVGTGGEKLFF.

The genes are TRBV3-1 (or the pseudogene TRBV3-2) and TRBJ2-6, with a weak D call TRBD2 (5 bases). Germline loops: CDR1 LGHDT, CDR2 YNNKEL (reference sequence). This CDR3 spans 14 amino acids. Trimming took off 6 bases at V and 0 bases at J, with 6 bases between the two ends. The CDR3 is CASSRGSGANVLTF. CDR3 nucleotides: TGTGCCAGCAGTCGGGGCTCTGGGGCCAACGTCCTGACTTTC.

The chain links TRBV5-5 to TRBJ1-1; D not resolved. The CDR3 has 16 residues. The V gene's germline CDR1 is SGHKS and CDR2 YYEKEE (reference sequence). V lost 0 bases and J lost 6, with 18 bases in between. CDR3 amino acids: CASSLGGRAAGAEAFF. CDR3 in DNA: TGTGCCAGCAGCTTGGGTGGCCGAGCAGCGGGAGCTGAAGCTTTCTTT.

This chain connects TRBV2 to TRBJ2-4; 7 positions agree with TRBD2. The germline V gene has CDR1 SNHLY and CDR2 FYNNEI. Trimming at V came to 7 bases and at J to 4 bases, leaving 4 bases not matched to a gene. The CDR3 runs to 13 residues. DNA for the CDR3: TGTGCCAGCACCCCGGGGGGAAAAAACATTCAGTACTTC. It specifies CASTPGGKNIQYF.

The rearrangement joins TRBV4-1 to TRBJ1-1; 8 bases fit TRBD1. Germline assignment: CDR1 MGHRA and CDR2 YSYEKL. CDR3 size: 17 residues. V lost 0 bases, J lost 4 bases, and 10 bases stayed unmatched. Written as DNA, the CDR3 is TGCGCCAGCAGCCAAGAGGGCAGGGGGCGCATGGGCACTGAAGCTTTCTTT. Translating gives CASSQEGRGRMGTEAFF.

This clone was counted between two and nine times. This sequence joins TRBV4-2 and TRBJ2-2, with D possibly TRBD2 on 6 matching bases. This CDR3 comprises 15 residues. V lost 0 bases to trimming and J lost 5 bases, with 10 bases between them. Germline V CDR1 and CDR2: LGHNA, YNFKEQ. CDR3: CASSQDPRETGELFF. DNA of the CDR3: TGTGCCAGCAGCCAAGATCCCCGGGAGACCGGGGAGCTGTTTTTT.

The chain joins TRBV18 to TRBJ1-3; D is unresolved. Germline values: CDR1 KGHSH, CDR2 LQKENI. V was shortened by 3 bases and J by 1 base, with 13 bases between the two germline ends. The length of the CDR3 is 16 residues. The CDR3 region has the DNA TGTGCCAGCTCACCCACGGCGGTACGGTCTGGAAACACCATATATTTT. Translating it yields CASSPTAVRSGNTIYF.

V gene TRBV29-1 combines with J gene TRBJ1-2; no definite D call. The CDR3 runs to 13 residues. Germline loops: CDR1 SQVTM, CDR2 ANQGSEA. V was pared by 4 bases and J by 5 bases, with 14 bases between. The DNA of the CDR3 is TGCAGCGTTGTCCGTCAGATCAATTATGGCTACACCTTC. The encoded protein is CSVVRQINYGYTF.

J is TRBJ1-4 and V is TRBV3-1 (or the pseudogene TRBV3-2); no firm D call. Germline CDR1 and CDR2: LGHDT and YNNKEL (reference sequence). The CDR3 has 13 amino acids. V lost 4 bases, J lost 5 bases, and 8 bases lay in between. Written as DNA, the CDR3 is TGTGCCAGCAGCCGTTTCAGGAATGAAAAACTGTTTTTT. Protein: CASSRFRNEKLFF.

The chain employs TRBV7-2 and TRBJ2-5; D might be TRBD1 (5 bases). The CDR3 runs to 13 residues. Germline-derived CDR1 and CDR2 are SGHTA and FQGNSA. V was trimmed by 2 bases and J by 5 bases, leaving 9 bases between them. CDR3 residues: CASSLSGYETQYF. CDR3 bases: TGTGCCAGCAGCTTATCAGGGTACGAGACCCAGTACTTC.

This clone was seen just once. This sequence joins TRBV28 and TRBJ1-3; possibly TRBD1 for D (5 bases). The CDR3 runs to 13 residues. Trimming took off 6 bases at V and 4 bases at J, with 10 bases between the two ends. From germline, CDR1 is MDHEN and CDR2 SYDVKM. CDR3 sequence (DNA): TGTGCCAGCAGGGGGGGAGCCGGAAACACCATATATTTT. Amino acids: CASRGGAGNTIYF.

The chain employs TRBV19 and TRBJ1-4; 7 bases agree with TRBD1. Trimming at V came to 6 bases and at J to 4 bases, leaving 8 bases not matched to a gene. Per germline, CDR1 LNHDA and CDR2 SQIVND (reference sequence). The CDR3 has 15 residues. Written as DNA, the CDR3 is TGTGCCAGTAGCCCCGAGACAGGGAATAATGAAAAACTGTTTTTT. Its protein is CASSPETGNNEKLFF.

The CDR3 bases are TGTGCCAGCAGTCCCGGACTAGCTCAGTTCGGGGAGCTGTTTTTT. This gives the protein CASSPGLAQFGELFF. V usage is TRBV7-2 and J usage is TRBJ2-2; 8 positions agree with TRBD2. The CDR3 totals 15 residues. The V segment lost 6 bases and the J segment 7 bases; nucleotides outside the gene matches: 10. Germline V gene data show CDR1 as SGHTA and CDR2 as FQGNSA. The full variable domain, in which reference TRBV7-2 and TRBJ2-2 provide the parts outside the CDR3, is GAGVSQSPSNKVTEKGKDVELRCDPISGHTALYWYRQSLGQGLEFLIYFQGNSAPDKSGLPSDRFSAERTGGSVSTLTIQRTQQEDSAVYLCASSPGLAQFGELFFGEGSRLTVL.

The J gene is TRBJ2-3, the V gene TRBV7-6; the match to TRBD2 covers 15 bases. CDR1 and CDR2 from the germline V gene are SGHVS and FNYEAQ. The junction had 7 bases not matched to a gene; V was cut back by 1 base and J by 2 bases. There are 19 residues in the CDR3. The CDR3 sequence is CASSLGTSGGAGITDTQYF. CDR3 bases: TGTGCCAGCAGCTTAGGGACTAGCGGGGGGGCTGGAATCACAGATACGCAGTATTTT.

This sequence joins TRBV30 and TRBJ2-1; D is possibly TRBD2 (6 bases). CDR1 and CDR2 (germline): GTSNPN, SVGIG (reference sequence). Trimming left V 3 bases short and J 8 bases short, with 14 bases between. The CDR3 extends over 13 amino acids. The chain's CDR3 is CAWRRGSKDEQFF. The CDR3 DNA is TGTGCCTGGAGGCGGGGTAGCAAGGATGAGCAGTTCTTC.

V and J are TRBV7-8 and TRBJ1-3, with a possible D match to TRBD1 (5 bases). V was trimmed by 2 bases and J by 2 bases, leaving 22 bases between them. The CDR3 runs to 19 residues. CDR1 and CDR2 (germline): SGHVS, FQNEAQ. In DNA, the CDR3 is TGTGCCAGCAGCTTAAGGGCCTCCCTGACAGATTCCGCTGGAAACACCATATATTTT. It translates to CASSLRASLTDSAGNTIYF.

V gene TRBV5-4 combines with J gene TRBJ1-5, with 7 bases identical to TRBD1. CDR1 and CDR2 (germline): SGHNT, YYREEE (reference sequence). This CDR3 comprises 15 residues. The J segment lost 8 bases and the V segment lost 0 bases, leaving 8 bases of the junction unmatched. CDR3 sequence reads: CASSLDRGKGEPQHF. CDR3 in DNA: TGTGCCAGCAGCTTGGACAGGGGTAAAGGGGAGCCCCAGCATTTT. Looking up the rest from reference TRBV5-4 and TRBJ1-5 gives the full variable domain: ETGVTQSPTHLIKTRGQQVTLRCSSQSGHNTVSWYQQALGQGPQFIFQYYREEENGRGNFPPRFSGLQFPNYSSELNVNALELDDSALYLCASSLDRGKGEPQHFGDGTRLSIL.

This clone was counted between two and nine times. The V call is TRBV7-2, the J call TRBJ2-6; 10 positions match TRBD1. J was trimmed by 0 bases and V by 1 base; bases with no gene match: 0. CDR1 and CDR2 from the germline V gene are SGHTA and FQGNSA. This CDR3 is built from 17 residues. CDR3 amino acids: CASSLGTGGSGANVLTF. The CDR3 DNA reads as TGTGCCAGCAGCTTAGGGACAGGGGGCTCTGGGGCCAACGTCCTGACTTTC.

The CDR3 is CASSLSRGSNGYYNSPLHF. Written as DNA, the CDR3 is TGTGCCAGCAGCTTAAGTCGAGGATCGAATGGTTACTATAATTCACCCCTCCACTTT. The rearrangement joins TRBV11-3 to TRBJ1-6; D unclear. CDR3 length: 19 amino acids. The ends were cut back, 2 bases at V and 3 bases at J, with 20 bases in the middle. From germline, CDR1 is SGHNT and CDR2 YENEEA.

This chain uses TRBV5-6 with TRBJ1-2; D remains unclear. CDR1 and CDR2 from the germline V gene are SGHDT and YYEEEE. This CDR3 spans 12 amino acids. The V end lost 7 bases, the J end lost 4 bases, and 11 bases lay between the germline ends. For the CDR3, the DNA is TGTGCCAGCCGAGGATCGGGCTATGGCTACACCTTC. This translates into CASRGSGYGYTF. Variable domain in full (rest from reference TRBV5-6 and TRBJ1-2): DAGVTQSPTHLIKTRGQQVTLRCSPKSGHDTVSWYQQALGQGPQFIFQYYEEEERQRGNFPDRFSGHQFPNYSSELNVNALLLGDSALYLCASRGSGYGYTFGSGTRLTVV.

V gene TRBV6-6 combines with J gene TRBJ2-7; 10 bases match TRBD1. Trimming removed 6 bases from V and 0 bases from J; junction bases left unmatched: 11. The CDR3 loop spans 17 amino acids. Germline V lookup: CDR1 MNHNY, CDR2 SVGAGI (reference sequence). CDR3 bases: TGTGCCAGCAGCCGAGGATCCGGGACAGGGGTCTCCTACGAGCAGTACGTC. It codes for CASSRGSGTGVSYEQYV.

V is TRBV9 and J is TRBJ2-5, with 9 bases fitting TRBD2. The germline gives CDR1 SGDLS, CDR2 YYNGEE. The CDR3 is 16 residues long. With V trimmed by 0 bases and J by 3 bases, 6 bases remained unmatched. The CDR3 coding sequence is TGTGCCAGCAGCGTAGGGCTAGCGGGGAGCGAAGAGACCCAGTACTTC. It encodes CASSVGLAGSEETQYF. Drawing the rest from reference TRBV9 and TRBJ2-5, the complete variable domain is DSGVTQTPKHLITATGQRVTLRCSPRSGDLSVYWYQQSLDQGLQFLIQYYNGEERAKGNILERFSAQQFPDLHSELNLSSLELGDSALYFCASSVGLAGSEETQYFGPGTRLLVL.

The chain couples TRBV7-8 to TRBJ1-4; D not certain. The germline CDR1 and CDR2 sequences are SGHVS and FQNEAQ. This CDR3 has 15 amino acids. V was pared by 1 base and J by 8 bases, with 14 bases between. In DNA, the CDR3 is TGTGCCAGCAGCTTAGTGGGTCACTCTAGGGAAAAACTGTTTTTT. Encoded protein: CASSLVGHSREKLFF.

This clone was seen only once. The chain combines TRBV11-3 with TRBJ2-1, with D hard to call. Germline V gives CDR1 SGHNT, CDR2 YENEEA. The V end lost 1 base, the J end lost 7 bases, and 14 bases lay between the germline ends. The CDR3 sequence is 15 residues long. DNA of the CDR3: TGTGCCAGCAGCTTAGGGGCAGGCAGCCCTAATGAGCAGTTCTTC. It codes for CASSLGAGSPNEQFF.

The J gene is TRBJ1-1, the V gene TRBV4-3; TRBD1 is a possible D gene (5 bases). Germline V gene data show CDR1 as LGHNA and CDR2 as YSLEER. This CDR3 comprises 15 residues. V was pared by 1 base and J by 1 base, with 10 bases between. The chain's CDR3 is CASSQGSGSNTEAFF. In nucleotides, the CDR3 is TGCGCCAGCAGCCAAGGATCAGGGTCGAACACTGAAGCTTTCTTT.

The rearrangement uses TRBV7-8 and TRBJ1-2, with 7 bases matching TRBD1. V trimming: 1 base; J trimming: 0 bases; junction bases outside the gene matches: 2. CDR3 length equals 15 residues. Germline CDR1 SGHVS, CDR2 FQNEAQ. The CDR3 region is CASSLVGTANYGYTF. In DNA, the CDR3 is TGTGCCAGCAGCTTAGTTGGGACAGCTAACTATGGCTACACCTTC.

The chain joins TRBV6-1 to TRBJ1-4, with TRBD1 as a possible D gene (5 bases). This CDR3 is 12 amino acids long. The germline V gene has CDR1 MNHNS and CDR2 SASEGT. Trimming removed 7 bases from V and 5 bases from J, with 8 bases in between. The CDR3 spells CASNRQNEKLFF. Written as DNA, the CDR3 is TGTGCCAGCAACAGACAGAATGAAAAACTGTTTTTT.

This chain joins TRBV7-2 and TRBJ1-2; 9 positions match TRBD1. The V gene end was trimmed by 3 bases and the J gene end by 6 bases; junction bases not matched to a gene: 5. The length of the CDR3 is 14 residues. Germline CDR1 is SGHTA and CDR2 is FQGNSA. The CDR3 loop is CASSFTTGGDGYTF. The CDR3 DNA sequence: TGTGCCAGCAGCTTCACGACAGGGGGGGATGGCTACACCTTC.

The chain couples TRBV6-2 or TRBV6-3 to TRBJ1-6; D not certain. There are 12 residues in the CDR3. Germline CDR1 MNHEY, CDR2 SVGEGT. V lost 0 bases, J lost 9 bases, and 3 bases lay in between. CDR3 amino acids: CASSYSSSPLHF. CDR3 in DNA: TGTGCCAGCAGTTACTCGAGTTCACCCCTCCACTTT.

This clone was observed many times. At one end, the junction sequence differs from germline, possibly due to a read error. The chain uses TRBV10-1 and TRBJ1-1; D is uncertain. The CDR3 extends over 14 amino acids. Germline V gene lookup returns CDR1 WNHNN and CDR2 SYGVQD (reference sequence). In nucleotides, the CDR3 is TGCGCCAGCATTGAGATACCTATGAACACTGAAGCTTTCTTT. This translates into CASIEIPMNTEAFF.

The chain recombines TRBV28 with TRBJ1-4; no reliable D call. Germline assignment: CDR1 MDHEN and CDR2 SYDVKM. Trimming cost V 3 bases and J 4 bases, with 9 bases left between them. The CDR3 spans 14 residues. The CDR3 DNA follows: TGTGCCAGCAGTTTGTACGGGGTTAATGAAAAACTGTTTTTT. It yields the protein CASSLYGVNEKLFF. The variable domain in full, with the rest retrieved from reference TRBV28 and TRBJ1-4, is DVKVTQSSRYLVKRTGEKVFLECVQDMDHENMFWYRQDPGLGLRLIYFSYDVKMKEKGDIPEGYSVSREKKERFSLILESASTNQTSMYLCASSLYGVNEKLFFGSGTQLSVL.

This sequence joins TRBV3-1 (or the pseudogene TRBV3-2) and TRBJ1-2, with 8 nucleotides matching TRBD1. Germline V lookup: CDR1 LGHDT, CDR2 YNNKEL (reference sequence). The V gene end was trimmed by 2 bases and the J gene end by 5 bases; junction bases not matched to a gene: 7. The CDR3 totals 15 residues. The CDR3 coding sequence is TGTGCCAGCAGCCAAACGGACAGGGCTGGGTATGGCTACACCTTC. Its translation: CASSQTDRAGYGYTF.